These T cell receptor beta chains were read from a single sample in a study of T cell changes during pregnancy in multiple sclerosis. Sequencing used immunoSEQ multiplex PCR; TCRdb keeps in-frame clones, though not all of them. The sample has about 12,000 clones; 88% are singletons. Source: CD8+ T cells from peripheral blood mononuclear cells, taken in the second trimester of pregnancy. Receptors were obtained from a female donor in good health, enrolled as a control in a pregnancy study. Each CDR3 is given with its conserved first and last residue. Clone size is stated in some rows and not others, as once, few, many or a class when expanded.

V gene	J gene	clone size	CDR3 protein
TRBV5-6	TRBJ2-7	once	CASSFTPGFQPYEQYF
TRBV30	TRBJ2-5	few	CAWTSGLAGETQYF
TRBV5-1	TRBJ2-1	-	CASSGTRGDSSYNEQFF
TRBV7-3	TRBJ2-7	-	CASSLTSGDYEQYF
TRBV25-1	TRBJ1-6	-	CASRDRGAPYNSPLHF
TRBV7-3	TRBJ2-6	-	CASSFFLTGGGANVLTF
TRBV7-8	TRBJ2-2	-	CASSLAPFRGPGELFF
TRBV19	TRBJ2-6	once	CAETRGYNTPGANVLTF
TRBV28	TRBJ2-3	-	CASSLSGTKADTQYF
TRBV4-2	TRBJ2-5	-	CASSQETSGGETQYF
TRBV4-1	TRBJ2-2	-	CASSQVTTGWAGELFF
TRBV28	TRBJ1-1	-	CASSPPGAAGAFF
TRBV29-1	TRBJ2-5	-	CSVESLLAGGPAETQYF
TRBV11-2	TRBJ2-1	-	CASSFGPGLATNNEQFF
TRBV5-1	TRBJ2-7	-	CASRVGGGWSYEQYF
TRBV6-5	TRBJ1-2	-	CASSAGQPHFYGYTF
TRBV5-8	TRBJ2-1	-	CASSLRLTSGGNFGEQFF
TRBV29-1	TRBJ2-1	-	CSELEAGYNEQFF
TRBV5-1	TRBJ2-2	-	CASSLDTRVTGELFF
TRBV9	TRBJ2-7	-	CASYTGTSGSYEQYF
TRBV7-9	TRBJ1-5	-	CASSFQDQPQHF
TRBV30	TRBJ2-7	-	CAWSDRSTVFKPSYEQYF
TRBV7-5	TRBJ1-6	-	CARSPENSYSFYNSPLHF
TRBV6-6	TRBJ2-1	-	CASSPQLEQFF
TRBV30	TRBJ2-2	-	CAWSWGDSDTGELFF
TRBV6-6	TRBJ1-1	-	CASGEVSGMNTEAFF
TRBV27	TRBJ2-5	-	CASSLLARQETQYF
TRBV6-6	TRBJ2-7	-	CASSPGAYEQYF
TRBV7-9	TRBJ1-1	-	CASSHNQGAYMEAFF